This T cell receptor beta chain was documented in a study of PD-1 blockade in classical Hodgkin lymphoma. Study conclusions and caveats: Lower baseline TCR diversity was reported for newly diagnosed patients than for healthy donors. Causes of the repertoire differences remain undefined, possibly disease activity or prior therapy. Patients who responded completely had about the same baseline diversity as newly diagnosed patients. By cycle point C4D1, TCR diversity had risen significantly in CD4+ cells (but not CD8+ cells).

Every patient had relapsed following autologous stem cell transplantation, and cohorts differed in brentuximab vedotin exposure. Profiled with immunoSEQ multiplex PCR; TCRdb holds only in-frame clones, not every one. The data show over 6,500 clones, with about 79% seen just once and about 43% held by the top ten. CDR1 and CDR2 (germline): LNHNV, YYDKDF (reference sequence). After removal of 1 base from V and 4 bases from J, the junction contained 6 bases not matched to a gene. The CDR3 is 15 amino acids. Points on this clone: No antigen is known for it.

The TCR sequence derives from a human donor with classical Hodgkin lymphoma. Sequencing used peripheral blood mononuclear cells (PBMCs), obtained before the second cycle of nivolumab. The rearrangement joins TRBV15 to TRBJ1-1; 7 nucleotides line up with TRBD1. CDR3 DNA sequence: TGTGCCACCAGCAGAGTTAGGTCAGGGGGCACTGAAGCTTTCTTT. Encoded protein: CATSRVRSGGTEAFF.